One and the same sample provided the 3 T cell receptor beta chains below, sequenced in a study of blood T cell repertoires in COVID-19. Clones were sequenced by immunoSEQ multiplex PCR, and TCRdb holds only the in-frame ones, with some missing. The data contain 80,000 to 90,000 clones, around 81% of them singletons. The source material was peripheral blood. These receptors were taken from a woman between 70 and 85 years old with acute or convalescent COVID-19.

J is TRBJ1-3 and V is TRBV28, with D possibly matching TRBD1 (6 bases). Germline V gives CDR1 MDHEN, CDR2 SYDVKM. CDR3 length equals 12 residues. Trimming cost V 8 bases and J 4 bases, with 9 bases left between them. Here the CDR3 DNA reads TGTGCCAGCGGACAGAAAGGAAACACCATATATTTT. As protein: CASGQKGNTIYF.

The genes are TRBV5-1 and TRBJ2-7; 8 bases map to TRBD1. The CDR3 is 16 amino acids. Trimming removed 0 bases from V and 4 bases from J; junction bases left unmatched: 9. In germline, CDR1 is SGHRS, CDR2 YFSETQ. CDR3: CASSLAPGQGTYEQYF. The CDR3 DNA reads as TGCGCCAGCAGCTTGGCCCCAGGACAGGGCACGTACGAGCAGTACTTC.

As DNA, the CDR3 is TGTGCCAGCAGCCCCCCTAGGGACTTGGCCACTGAAGCTTTCTTT. It codes for CASSPPRDLATEAFF. The chain links TRBV7-9 to TRBJ1-1; TRBD1 might be the D (5 bases). Germline CDR1 is SEHNR and CDR2 is FQNEAQ (reference sequence). The germline V and J ends were trimmed by 5 bases and 4 bases, with 17 bases remaining between them. The CDR3 loop spans 15 amino acids.